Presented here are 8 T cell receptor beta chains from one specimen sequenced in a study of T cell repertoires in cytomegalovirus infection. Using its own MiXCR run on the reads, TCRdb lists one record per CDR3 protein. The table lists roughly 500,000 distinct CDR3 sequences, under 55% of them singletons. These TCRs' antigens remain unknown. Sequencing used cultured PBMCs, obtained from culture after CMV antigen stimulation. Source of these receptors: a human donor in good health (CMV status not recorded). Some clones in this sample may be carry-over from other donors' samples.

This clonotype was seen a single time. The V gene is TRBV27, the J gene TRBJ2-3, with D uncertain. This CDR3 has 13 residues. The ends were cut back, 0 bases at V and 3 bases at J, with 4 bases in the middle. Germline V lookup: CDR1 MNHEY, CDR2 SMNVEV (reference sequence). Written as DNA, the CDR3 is TGTGCCAGCAGTTTATCGTGGACAGATACGCAGTATTTT. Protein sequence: CASSLSWTDTQYF.

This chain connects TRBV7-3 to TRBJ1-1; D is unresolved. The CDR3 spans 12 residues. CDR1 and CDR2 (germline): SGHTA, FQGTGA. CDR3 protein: CATLTKNTEAFF. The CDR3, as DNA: TGTGCAACACTGACGAAGAACACTGAAGCTTTCTTT.

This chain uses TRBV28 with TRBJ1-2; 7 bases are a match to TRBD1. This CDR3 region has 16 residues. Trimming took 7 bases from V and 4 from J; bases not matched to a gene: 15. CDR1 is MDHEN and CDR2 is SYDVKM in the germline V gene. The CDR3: CASTPGGAGPRYGYTF. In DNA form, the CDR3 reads TGTGCCAGCACCCCAGGGGGTGCAGGACCGCGCTATGGCTACACCTTC.

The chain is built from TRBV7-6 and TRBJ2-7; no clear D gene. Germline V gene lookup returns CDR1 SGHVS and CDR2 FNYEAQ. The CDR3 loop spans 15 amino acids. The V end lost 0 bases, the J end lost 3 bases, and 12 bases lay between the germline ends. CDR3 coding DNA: TGTGCCAGCAGCTTAGCGCTTAGGGCGGTCTACGAGCAGTACTTC. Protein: CASSLALRAVYEQYF.

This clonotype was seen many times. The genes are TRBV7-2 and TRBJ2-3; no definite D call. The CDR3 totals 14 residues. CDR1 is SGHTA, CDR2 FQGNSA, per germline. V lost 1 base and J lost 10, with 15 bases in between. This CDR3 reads CASSLGTTKWAQYF. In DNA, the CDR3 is TGTGCCAGCAGCTTAGGAACAACGAAATGGGCGCAGTATTTT.

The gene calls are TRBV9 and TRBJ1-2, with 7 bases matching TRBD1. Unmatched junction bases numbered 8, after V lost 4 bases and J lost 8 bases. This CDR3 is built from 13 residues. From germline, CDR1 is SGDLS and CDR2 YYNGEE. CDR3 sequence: CASSIGTAGGYTF. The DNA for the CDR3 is TGTGCCAGCAGCATCGGGACAGCAGGAGGCTACACCTTC.

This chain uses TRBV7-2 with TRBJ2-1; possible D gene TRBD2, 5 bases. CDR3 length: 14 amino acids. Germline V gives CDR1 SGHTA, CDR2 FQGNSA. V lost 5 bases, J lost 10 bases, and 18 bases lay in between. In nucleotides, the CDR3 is TGTGCCAGCAGCCAAGTGGCTAAAAGGAGGGAGCAGTTCTTC. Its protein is CASSQVAKRREQFF.

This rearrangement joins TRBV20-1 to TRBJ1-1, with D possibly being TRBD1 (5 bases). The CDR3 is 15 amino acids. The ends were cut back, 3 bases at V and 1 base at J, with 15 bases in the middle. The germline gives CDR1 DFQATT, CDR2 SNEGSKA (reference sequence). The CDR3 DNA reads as TGCAGTGCTAGTCCGACAGACTTACGGAACACTGAAGCTTTCTTT. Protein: CSASPTDLRNTEAFF.